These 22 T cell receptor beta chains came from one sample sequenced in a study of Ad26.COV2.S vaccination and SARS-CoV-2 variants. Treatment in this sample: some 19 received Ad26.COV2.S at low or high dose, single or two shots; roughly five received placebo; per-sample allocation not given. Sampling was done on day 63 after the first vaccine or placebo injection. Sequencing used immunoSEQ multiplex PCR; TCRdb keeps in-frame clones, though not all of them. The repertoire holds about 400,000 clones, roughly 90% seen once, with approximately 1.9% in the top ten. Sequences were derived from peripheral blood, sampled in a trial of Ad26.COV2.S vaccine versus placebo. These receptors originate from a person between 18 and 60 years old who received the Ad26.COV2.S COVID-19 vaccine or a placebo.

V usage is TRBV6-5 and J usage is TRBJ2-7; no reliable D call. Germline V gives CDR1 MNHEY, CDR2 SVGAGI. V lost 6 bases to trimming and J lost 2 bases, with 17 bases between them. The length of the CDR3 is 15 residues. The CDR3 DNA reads TGTGCCAGCAGAGCTTCCAGACAAGGGACCTACGAGCAGTACTTC. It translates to CASRASRQGTYEQYF.

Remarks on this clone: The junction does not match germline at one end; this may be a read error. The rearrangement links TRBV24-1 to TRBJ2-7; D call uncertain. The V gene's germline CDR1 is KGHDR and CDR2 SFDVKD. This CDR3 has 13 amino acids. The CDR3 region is CATSALDPAEQYF. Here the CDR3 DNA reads TGTGCCACCAGTGCTTTGGACCCCGCCGAGCAGTACTTC.

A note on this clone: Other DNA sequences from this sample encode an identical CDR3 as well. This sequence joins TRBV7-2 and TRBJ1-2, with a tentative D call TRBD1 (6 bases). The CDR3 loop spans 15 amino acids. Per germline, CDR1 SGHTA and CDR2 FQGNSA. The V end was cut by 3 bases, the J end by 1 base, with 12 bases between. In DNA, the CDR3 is TGTGCCAGCAGCTTGCCTGGGGGCATTAACTATGGCTACACCTTC. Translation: CASSLPGGINYGYTF.

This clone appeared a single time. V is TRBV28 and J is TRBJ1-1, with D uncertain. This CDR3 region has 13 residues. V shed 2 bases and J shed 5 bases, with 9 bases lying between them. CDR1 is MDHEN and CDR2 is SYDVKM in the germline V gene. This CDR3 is CASSLEVGTEAFF. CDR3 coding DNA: TGTGCCAGCAGTTTAGAGGTGGGGACTGAAGCTTTCTTT.

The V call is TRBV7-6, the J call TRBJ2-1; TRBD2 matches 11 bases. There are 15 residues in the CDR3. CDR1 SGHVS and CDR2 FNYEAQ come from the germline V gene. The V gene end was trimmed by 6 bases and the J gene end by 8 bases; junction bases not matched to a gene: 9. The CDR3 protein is CASSPASGRSDEQFF. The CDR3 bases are TGTGCCAGCAGTCCCGCTAGCGGGAGGTCTGATGAGCAGTTCTTC.

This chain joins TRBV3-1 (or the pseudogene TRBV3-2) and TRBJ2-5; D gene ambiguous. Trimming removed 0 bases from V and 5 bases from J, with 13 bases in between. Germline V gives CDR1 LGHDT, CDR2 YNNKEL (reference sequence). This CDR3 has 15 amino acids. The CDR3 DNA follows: TGTGCCAGCAGCCAAGATAGCCGGATTGGGGAGACCCAGTACTTC. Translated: CASSQDSRIGETQYF.

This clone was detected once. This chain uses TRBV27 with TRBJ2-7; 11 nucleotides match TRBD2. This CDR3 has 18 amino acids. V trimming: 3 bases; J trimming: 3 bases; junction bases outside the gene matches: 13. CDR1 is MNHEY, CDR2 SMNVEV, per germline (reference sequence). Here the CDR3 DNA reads TGTGCCAGCAGTTTGTCCGGGACTAGCGGTTACCCCGTCTACGAGCAGTACTTC. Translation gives CASSLSGTSGYPVYEQYF.

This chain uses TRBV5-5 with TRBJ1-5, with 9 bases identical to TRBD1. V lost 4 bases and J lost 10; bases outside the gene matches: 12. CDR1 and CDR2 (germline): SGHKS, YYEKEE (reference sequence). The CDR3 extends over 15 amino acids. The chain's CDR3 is CASSQWDRDNSPQHF. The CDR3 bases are TGTGCCAGCAGCCAGTGGGACAGGGATAACTCACCCCAGCATTTT.

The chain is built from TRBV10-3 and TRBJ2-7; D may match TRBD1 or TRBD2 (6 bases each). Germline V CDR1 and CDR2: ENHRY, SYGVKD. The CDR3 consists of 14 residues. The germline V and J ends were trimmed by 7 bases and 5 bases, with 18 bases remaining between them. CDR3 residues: CAIMSGVGAHEQYF. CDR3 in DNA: TGTGCCATCATGTCGGGAGTGGGGGCCCACGAGCAGTACTTC.

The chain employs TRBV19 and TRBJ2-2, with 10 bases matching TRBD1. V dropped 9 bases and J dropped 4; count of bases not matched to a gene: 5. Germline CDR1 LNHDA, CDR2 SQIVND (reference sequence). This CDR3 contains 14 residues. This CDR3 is CASVRTGGTGELFF. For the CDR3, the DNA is TGTGCCAGCGTAAGGACAGGGGGCACCGGGGAGCTGTTTTTT.

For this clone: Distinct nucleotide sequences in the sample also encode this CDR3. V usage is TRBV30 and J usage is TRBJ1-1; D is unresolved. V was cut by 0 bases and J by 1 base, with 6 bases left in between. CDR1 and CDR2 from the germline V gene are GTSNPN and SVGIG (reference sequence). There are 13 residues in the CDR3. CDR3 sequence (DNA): TGTGCCTGGAGTGTTAAGGGGAACACTGAAGCTTTCTTT. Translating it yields CAWSVKGNTEAFF.

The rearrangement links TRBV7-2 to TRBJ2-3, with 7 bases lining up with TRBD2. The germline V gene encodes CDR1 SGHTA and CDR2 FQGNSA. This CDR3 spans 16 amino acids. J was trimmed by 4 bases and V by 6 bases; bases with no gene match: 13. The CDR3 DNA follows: TGTGCCAGCAGTCCGGGACTATTCTCGCCCTCAGATACGCAGTATTTT. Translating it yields CASSPGLFSPSDTQYF.

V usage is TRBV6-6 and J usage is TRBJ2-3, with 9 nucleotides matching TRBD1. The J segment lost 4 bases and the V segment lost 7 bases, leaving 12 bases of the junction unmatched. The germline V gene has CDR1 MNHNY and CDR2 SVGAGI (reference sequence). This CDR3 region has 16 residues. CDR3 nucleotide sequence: TGTGCCAGCAATAGGGACAGGGTTTGGTCGGCAGATACGCAGTATTTT. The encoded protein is CASNRDRVWSADTQYF.

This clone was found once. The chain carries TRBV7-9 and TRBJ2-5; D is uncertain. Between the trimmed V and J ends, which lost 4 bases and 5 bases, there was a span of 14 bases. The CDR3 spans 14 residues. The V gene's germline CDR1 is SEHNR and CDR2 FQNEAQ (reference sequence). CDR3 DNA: TGTGCCAGCAGCTGGGCGAGTTTAGGGGAGACCCAGTACTTC. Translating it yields CASSWASLGETQYF. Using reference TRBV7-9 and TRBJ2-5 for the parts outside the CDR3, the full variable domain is DTGVSQNPRHKITKRGQNVTFRCDPISEHNRLYWYRQTLGQGPEFLTYFQNEAQLEKSRLLSDRFSAERPKGSFSTLEIQRTEQGDSAMYLCASSWASLGETQYFGPGTRLLVL.

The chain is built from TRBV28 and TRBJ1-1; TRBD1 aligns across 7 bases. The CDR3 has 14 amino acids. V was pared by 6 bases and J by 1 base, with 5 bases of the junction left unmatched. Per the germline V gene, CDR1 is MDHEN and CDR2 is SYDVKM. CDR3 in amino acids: CASRGGQTNTEAFF. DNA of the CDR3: TGTGCCAGCAGAGGGGGACAGACGAACACTGAAGCTTTCTTT.

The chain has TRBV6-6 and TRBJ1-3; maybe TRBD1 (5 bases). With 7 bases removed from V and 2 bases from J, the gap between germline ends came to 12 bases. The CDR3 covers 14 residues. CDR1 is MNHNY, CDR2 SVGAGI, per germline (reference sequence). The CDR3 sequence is CASTEVGPGNTIYF. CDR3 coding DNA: TGTGCCAGCACCGAGGTGGGACCTGGAAACACCATATATTTT.

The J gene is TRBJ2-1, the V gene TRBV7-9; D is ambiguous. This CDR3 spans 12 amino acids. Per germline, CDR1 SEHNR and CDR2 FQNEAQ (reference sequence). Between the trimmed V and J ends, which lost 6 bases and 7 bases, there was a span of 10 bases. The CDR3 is CASSSGRNEQFF. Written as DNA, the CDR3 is TGTGCCAGCAGTTCAGGACGTAATGAGCAGTTCTTC.

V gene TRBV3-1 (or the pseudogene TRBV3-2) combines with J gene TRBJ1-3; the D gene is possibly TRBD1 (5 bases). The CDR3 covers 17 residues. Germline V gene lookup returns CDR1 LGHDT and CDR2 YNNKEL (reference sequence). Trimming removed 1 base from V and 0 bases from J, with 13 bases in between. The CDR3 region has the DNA TGTGCCAGCAGCCAAGTGGGCAGGGCCTACTCTGGAAACACCATATATTTT. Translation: CASSQVGRAYSGNTIYF.

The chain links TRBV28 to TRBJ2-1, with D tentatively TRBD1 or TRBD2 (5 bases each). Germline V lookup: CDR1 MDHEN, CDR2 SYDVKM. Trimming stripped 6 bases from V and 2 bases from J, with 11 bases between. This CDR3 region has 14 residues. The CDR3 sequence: CASRPRDAYNEQFF. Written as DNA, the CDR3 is TGTGCCAGCAGGCCTCGGGACGCCTACAATGAGCAGTTCTTC.

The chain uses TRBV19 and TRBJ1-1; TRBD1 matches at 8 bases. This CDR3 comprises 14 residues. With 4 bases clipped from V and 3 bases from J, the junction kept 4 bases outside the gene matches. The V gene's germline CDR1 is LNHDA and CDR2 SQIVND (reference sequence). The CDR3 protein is CASSSQGADTEAFF. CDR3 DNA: TGTGCCAGTAGTAGTCAGGGGGCGGACACTGAAGCTTTCTTT.

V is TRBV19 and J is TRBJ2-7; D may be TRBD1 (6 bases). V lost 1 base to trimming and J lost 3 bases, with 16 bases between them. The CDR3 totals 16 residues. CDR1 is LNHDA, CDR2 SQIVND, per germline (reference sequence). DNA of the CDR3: TGTGCCAGTAGTATAGGGCTACAGGGTGAGGGCTACGAGCAGTACTTC. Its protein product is CASSIGLQGEGYEQYF.

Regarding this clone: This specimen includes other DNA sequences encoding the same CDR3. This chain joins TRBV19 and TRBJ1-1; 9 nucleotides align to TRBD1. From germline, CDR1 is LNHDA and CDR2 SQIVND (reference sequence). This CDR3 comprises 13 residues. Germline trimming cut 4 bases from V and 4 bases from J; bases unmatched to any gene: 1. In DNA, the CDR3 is TGTGCCAGTAGTACGACAGGGGGCACTGAAGCTTTCTTT. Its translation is CASSTTGGTEAFF. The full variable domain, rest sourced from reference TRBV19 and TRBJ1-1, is DGGITQSPKYLFRKEGQNVTLSCEQNLNHDAMYWYRQDPGQGLRLIYYSQIVNDFQKGDIAEGYSVSREKKESFPLTVTSAQKNPTAFYLCASSTTGGTEAFFGQGTRLTVV.